These T cell receptor beta chains were read from a single sample in a study of Ad26.COV2.S vaccination and SARS-CoV-2 variants. The method was immunoSEQ multiplex PCR; TCRdb's version includes in-frame clones alone and lacks a portion of them. The sample comprises hundreds of thousands of clones, approximately 92% of which are singletons, and 10% to 15% rests with the top ten. Sequencing was performed on peripheral blood, taken in a trial of Ad26.COV2.S vaccine versus placebo. These receptors all stem from a person between 18 and 59 years old who received the Ad26.COV2.S COVID-19 vaccine or a placebo. Both conserved end residues are part of each CDR3. D genes are given only for firm matches. Rows give clone size only sometimes, using once, few, many, or a class for an expanded clone.

cdr3_aa | cdr3_nt | j_call | v_call | clone_size | d_call
CASSPGQGTYNEQFF | TGTGCCAGCTCTCCGGGACAGGGGACCTACAATGAGCAGTTCTTC | TRBJ2-1 | TRBV18 | . | TRBD1
CSAGRDRGHEQFF | TGCAGCGCCGGCCGGGACAGGGGGCATGAGCAGTTCTTC | TRBJ2-1 | TRBV29-1 | . | TRBD1
CASSLWAIGGYEQYF | TGTGCCAGCAGTTTATGGGCGATTGGTGGTTACGAGCAGTACTTC | TRBJ2-7 | TRBV27 | . | .
CASSLNSAQETQYF | TGTGCCAGCAGCTTAAACAGTGCCCAAGAGACCCAGTACTTC | TRBJ2-5 | TRBV7-9 | . | .
CASSEAPRAYEQYF | TGTGCCAGCAGTGAAGCCCCAAGAGCCTACGAGCAGTACTTC | TRBJ2-7 | TRBV2 | few | .
CATSRAAGVNNEQFF | TGTGCCACCAGCAGAGCGGCGGGAGTAAACAATGAGCAGTTCTTC | TRBJ2-1 | TRBV15 | . | TRBD2
CATSRSGLAGGSEQFF | TGTGCCACCAGCAGGTCGGGACTAGCGGGAGGGAGTGAGCAGTTCTTC | TRBJ2-1 | TRBV15 | . | TRBD2
CASSQLAGVLDEQFF | TGCGCCAGCAGCCAGCTAGCGGGAGTGTTGGATGAGCAGTTCTTC | TRBJ2-1 | TRBV4-1 | . | TRBD2
CASSPPAGAHEQYF | TGTGCCAGCAGTCCCCCAGCGGGAGCTCACGAGCAGTACTTC | TRBJ2-7 | TRBV28 | . | TRBD2
CSASDVGTVNTGELFF | TGCAGTGCTAGTGATGTTGGGACAGTAAACACCGGGGAGCTGTTTTTT | TRBJ2-2 | TRBV20-1 | . | TRBD1
CASSPVGRSEQFF | TGTGCCAGCAGCCCCGTGGGGCGAAGTGAGCAGTTCTTC | TRBJ2-1 | TRBV27 | . | .
CASSQDQGFSGELFF | TGTGCCAGCAGCCAAGATCAGGGTTTCTCCGGGGAGCTGTTTTTT | TRBJ2-2 | TRBV3-1/TRBV3-2 | once | .
CASSQDRGLQETQYF | TGCGCCAGCAGCCAAGATCGGGGGCTGCAAGAGACCCAGTACTTC | TRBJ2-5 | TRBV4-3 | once | .
CASRGTLSTDTQYF | TGTGCCAGCAGAGGGACACTCAGCACAGATACGCAGTATTTT | TRBJ2-3 | TRBV27 | . | .
CASSYYRGLGMNTEAFF | TGTGCCAGCAGTTACTACAGGGGTTTGGGCATGAACACTGAAGCTTTCTTT | TRBJ1-1 | TRBV6-2/TRBV6-3 | once | TRBD1